The 6 T cell receptor beta chains presented below share a single source sample, sequenced in a study of cytomegalovirus exposure and HLA in healthy donors. Libraries were prepared by immunoSEQ multiplex PCR; TCRdb keeps only in-frame clonotypes and omits some of them. Among roughly 95,000 clones listed, 85% were seen once. The sample comprised PBMCs. The origin of the receptors is a man aged 18 to 30 in good health and CMV-seropositive.

The chain joins TRBV28 to TRBJ1-1, with TRBD1 identical over 9 bases. The germline gives CDR1 MDHEN, CDR2 SYDVKM. Trimming removed 3 bases from V and 7 bases from J; junction bases left unmatched: 3. CDR3 length: 13 residues. The CDR3 sequence: CASSFGTGLEAFF. The CDR3 DNA is TGTGCCAGCAGTTTCGGGACAGGGCTTGAAGCTTTCTTT.

This chain connects TRBV7-3 to TRBJ2-1; TRBD2 agrees at 11 bases. V lost 5 bases, J lost 11 bases, and 14 bases stayed unmatched. This CDR3 region has 16 residues. CDR1 and CDR2 (germline): SGHTA, FQGTGA. The CDR3 nucleotides read TGTGCCAGCAGCGTGATGGGACTAGCGGCCCCCGAGAAGCAGTTCTTC. This gives the protein CASSVMGLAAPEKQFF.

The chain recombines TRBV2 with TRBJ2-7; D gene ambiguous. V lost 7 bases to trimming and J lost 3 bases, with 10 bases between them. CDR3 length equals 12 residues. Germline V gene lookup returns CDR1 SNHLY and CDR2 FYNNEI. The CDR3 is CASTGPGYEQYF. CDR3 DNA: TGTGCCAGCACCGGTCCAGGCTACGAGCAGTACTTC.

The V gene is TRBV7-8, the J gene TRBJ1-2, with TRBD1 matching 7 bases. V dropped 4 bases and J dropped 7; count of bases not matched to a gene: 15. The CDR3 has 16 amino acids. Germline V CDR1 and CDR2: SGHVS, FQNEAQ. Here the CDR3 DNA reads TGTGCCAGCAGCTCAAGACTGGGGACAGAGAGTATTGGCTACACCTTC. Translated: CASSSRLGTESIGYTF.

The sample holds a few counts of this clone. The chain links TRBV9 to TRBJ2-2, with D possibly matching TRBD2 (6 bases). CDR3 length equals 16 residues. Trimming took 0 bases from V and 1 from J, leaving 10 bases between them. Germline V gene lookup returns CDR1 SGDLS and CDR2 YYNGEE. CDR3 protein: CASSVALAWNTGELFF. The CDR3 DNA reads TGTGCCAGCAGCGTAGCACTAGCCTGGAACACCGGGGAGCTGTTTTTT.

This clone was seen a handful of times. The rearrangement joins TRBV19 to TRBJ2-2, with TRBD2 identical over 7 bases. The CDR3 loop spans 15 amino acids. Germline V gives CDR1 LNHDA, CDR2 SQIVND (reference sequence). The ends lost 5 bases at V and 7 bases at J; junction bases unmatched: 10. The CDR3 loop reads CASSPGGRRNGELFF. Here the CDR3 DNA reads TGTGCCAGTAGTCCGGGAGGCAGGAGGAACGGGGAGCTGTTTTTT.